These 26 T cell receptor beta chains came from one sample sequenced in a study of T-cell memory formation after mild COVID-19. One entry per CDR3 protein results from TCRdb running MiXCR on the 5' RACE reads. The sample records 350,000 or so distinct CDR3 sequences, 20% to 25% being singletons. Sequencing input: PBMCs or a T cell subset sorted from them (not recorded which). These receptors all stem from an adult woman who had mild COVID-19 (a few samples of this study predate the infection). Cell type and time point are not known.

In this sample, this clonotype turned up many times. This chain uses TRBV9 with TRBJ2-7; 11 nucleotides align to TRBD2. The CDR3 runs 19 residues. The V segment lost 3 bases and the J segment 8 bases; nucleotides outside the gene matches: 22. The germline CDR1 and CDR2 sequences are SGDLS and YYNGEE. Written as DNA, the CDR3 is TGTGCCAGCAGCGGCCCGGGGGGGGAACTCGGACTAGCGGGTCACAAGCAGTACTTC. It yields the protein CASSGPGGELGLAGHKQYF.

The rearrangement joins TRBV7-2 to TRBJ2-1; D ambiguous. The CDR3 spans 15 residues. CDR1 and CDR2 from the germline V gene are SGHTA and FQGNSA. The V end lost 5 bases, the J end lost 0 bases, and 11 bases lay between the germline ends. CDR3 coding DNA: TGTGCCAGCAGCCGGCGGACGGGCTCCTACAATGAGCAGTTCTTC. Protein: CASSRRTGSYNEQFF.

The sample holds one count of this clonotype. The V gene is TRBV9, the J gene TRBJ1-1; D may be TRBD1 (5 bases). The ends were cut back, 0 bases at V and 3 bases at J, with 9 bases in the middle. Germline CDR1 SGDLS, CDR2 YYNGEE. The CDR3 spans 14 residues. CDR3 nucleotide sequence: TGTGCCAGCAGCGTAGGGGGGACGGACACTGAAGCTTTCTTT. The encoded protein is CASSVGGTDTEAFF.

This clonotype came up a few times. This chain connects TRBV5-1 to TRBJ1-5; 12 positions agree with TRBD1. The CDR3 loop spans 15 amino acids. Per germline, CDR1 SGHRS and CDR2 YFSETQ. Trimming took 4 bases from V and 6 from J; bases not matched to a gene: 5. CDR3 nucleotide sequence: TGCGCCAGCAGCCCTGGGACAGGGGGCTCTCAGCCCCAGCATTTT. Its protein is CASSPGTGGSQPQHF.

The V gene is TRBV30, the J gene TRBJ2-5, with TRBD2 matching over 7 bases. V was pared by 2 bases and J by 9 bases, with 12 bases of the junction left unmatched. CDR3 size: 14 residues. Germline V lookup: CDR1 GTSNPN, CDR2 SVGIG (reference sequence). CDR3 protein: CAWSWVAGPRAQYF. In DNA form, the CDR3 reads TGTGCCTGGAGTTGGGTAGCGGGCCCCAGGGCCCAGTACTTC.

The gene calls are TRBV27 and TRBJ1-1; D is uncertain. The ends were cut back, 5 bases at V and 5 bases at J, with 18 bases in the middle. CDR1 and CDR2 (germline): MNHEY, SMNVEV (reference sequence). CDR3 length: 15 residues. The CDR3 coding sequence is TGTGCCAGCAGTCCGAGATGGGGAGGGTCGACTGAAGCTTTCTTT. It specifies CASSPRWGGSTEAFF.

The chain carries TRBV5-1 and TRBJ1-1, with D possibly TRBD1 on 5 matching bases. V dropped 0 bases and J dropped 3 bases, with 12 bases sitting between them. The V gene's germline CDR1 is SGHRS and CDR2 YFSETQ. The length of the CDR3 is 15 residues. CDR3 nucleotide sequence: TGCGCCAGCAGCTTGGAAGGGGCCTGGGACACTGAAGCTTTCTTT. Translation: CASSLEGAWDTEAFF.

CDR3 bases: TGCGCCAGCAGCGGCGCGGGAGACGGAGACACCGGGGAGCTGTTTTTT. It is translated as CASSGAGDGDTGELFF. The chain couples TRBV5-1 to TRBJ2-2, with TRBD2 identical over 7 bases. This CDR3 is 16 amino acids long. The V gene's germline CDR1 is SGHRS and CDR2 YFSETQ. The V and J ends lost 4 bases and 3 bases, in that order; junction bases with no gene match: 9.

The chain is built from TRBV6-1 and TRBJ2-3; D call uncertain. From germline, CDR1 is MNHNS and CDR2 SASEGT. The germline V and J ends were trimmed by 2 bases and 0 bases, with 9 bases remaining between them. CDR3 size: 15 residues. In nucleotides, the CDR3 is TGTGCCAGCAGTGAAAGGGCGGCTAGCACAGATACGCAGTATTTT. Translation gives CASSERAASTDTQYF.

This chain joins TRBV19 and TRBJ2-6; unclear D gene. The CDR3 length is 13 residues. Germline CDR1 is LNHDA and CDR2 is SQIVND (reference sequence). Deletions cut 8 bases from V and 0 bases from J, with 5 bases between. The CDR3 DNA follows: TGTGCCAGTTCCGCCTCTGGGGCCAACGTCCTGACTTTC. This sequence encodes CASSASGANVLTF.

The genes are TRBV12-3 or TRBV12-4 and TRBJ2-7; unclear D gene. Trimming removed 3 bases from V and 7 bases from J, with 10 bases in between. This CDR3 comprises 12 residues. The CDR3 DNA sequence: TGTGCCAGCAGTTTTGGTCCAGTAGAGCAGTACTTC. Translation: CASSFGPVEQYF.

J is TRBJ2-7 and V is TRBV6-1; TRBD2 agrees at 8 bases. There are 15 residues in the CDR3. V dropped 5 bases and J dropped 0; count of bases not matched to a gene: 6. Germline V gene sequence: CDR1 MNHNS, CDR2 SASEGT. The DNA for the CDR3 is TGTGCCAGCAGTACCGGGACTAGAGGCTCCTACGAGCAGTACTTC. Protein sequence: CASSTGTRGSYEQYF.

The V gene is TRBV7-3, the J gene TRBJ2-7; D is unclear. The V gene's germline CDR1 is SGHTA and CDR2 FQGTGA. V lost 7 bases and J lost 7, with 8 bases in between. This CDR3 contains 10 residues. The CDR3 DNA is TGTGCCAGCATTCTAATGGAGCAGTACTTC. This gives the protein CASILMEQYF.

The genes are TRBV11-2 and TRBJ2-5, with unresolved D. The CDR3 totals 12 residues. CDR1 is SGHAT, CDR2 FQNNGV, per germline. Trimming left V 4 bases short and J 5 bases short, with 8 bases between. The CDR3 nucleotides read TGTGCCAGCAGCTGGGCTGGCGAGACCCAGTACTTC. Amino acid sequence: CASSWAGETQYF. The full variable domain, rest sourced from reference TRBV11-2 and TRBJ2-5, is EAGVAQSPRYKIIEKRQSVAFWCNPISGHATLYWYQQILGQGPKLLIQFQNNGVVDDSQLPKDRFSAERLKGVDSTLKIQPAKLEDSAVYLCASSWAGETQYFGPGTRLLVL.

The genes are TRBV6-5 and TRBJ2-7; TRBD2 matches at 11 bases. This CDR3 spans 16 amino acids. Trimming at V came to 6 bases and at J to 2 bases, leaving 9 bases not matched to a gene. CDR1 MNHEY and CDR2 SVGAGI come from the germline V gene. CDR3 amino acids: CASSSKGLAVPYEQYF. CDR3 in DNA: TGTGCCAGCAGCTCGAAGGGACTAGCGGTACCCTACGAGCAGTACTTC.

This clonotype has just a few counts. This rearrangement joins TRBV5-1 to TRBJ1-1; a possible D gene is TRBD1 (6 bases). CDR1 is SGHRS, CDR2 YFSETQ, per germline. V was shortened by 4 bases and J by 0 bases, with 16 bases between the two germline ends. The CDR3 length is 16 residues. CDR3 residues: CASSEQGGRVNTEAFF. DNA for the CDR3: TGCGCCAGCAGCGAACAGGGCGGGCGGGTGAACACTGAAGCTTTCTTT.

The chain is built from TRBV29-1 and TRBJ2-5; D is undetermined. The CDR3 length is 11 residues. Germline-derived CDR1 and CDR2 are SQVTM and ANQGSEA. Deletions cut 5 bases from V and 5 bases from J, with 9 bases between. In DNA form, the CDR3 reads TGCAGCGTTCTTGACGGGGAGACCCAGTACTTC. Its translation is CSVLDGETQYF.

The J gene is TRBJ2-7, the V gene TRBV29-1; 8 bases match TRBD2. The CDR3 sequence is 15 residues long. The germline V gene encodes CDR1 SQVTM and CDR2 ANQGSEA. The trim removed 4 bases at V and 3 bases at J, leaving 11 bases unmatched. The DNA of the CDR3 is TGCAGCGTTGTGTCAGGACTAGCTAATGGCTACGAGCAGTACTTC. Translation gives CSVVSGLANGYEQYF.

The CDR3 bases are TGTGCCAGCAGTTCTCAGGGATGGAGCACAGATACGCAGTATTTT. Translated: CASSSQGWSTDTQYF. The genes are TRBV6-5 and TRBJ2-3; possible D gene TRBD1, 5 bases. With 4 bases removed from V and 0 bases from J, the gap between germline ends came to 11 bases. This CDR3 region has 15 residues. The germline V gene has CDR1 MNHEY and CDR2 SVGAGI.

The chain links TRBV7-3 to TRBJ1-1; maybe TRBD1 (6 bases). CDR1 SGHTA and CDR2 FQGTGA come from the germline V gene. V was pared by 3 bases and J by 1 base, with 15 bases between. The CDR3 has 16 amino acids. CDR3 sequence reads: CASSFLPGAENTEAFF. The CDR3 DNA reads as TGTGCCAGCAGCTTCCTTCCAGGGGCCGAGAACACTGAAGCTTTCTTT.

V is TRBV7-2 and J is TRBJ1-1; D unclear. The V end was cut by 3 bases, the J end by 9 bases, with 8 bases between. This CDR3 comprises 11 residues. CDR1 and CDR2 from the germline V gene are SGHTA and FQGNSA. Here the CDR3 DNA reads TGTGCCAGCAGCTTGGGAGGCCAAGCTTTCTTT. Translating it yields CASSLGGQAFF.

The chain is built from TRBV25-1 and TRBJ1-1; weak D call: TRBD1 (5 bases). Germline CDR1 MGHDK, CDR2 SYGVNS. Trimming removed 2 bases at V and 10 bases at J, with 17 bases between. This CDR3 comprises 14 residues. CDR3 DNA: TGTGCCAGCAGTGAACCCCCAGGGAACCTTGGAGCTTTCTTT. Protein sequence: CASSEPPGNLGAFF. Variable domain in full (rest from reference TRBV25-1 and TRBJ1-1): EADIYQTPRYLVIGTGKKITLECSQTMGHDKMYWYQQDPGMELHLIHYSYGVNSTEKGDLSSESTVSRIRTEHFPLTLESARPSHTSQYLCASSEPPGNLGAFFGQGTRLTVV.

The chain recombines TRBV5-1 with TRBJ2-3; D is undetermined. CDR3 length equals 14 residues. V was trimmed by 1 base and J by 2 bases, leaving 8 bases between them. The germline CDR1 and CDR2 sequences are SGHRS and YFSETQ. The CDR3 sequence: CASSLYGSTDTQYF. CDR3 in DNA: TGCGCCAGCAGCTTGTACGGGTCCACAGATACGCAGTATTTT.

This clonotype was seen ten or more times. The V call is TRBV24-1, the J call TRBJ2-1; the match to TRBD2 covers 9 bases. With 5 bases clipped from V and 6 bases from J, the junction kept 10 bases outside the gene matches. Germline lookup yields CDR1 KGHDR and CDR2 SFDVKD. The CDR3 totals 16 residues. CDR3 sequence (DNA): TGTGCCACCAGTGTGAGGCTAGCGGGATATGGCAATGAGCAGTTCTTC. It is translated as CATSVRLAGYGNEQFF.

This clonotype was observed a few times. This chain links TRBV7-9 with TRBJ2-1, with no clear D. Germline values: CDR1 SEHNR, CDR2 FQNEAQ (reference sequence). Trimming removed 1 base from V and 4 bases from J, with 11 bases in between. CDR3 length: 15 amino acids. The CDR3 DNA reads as TGTGCCAGCAGCTTAGTTGAAGGGTGGTACAATGAGCAGTTCTTC. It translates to CASSLVEGWYNEQFF.

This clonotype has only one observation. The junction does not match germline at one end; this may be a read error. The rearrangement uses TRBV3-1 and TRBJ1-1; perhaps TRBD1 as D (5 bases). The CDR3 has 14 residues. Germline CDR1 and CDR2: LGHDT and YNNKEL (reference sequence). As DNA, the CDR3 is TGTGCCAGCACCCCTCAGGGAGTGAAAACTGAAGCTTTCTTT. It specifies CASTPQGVKTEAFF.